This T cell receptor beta chain was retrieved from a study of blood T cell repertoires in COVID-19. Repertoires were generated with immunoSEQ multiplex PCR, while TCRdb's copy carries only in-frame clones and drops some. The sample lists some 240,000 clones; 84% were seen once. Germline assignment: CDR1 SGDLS and CDR2 YYNGEE. Deletions cut 3 bases from V and 4 bases from J, with 8 bases between. The CDR3 runs 12 residues. Sequencing used peripheral blood. The genes are TRBV9 and TRBJ2-7; D possibly corresponds to TRBD1 (6 bases). This clonotype originated in a woman in her thirties or forties who had recovered from COVID-19. The CDR3 sequence: CASSETGYEQYF. DNA for the CDR3: TGTGCCAGCAGCGAGACAGGTTACGAGCAGTACTTC.